The sequence of this T cell receptor (beta chain) was determined in a study of vaccination effects on CD4 cells after COVID-19. Looking at the study overall: All participants had two doses of either the BNT162b2 or mRNA-1273 vaccine. Study outcomes and limitations: Marked contraction was observed in infection-induced and vaccine-induced clones late after vaccination.

Repertoires were generated with immunoSEQ multiplex PCR, while TCRdb's copy carries only in-frame clones and drops some. Found here are fewer than 55,000 clones, approximately 75% of them singletons; the top ten hold 5.5% to 7%. Germline values: CDR1 SQVTM, CDR2 ANQGSEA. The V and J ends lost 5 bases and 5 bases respectively, with 12 bases between them. The CDR3 loop spans 12 amino acids. With regard to this clone: Its antigen remains unknown.

Ahead of sequencing, the ViraFEST assay grew antigen-specific CD4+ T cells using viral peptide pools. Scientists isolated CD4+ T cells after a roughly ten-day culture period ended. Nucleocapsid antibody tests were negative, and the vaccine recipients had no prior SARS-CoV-2 infection. Some 2 million PBMC per well were cultured with 7.5 to 10 IU/ml IL-2 and roughly 10 ug/ml peptides. On both days 3 and 7, half of the culture medium was replaced with IL-2 medium. The sample here was CD4+ T cells from PBMCs cultured with HCoV-OC43 spike peptides, taken before COVID-19 vaccination. Sample subset: HCoV-OC43 spike overlapping peptide pool stimulation. The clonotype was recovered from a human donor who received a COVID-19 vaccine. V and J are TRBV29-1 and TRBJ1-1; D is unclear. Here the CDR3 reads CSVITGVTEAFF. Here the CDR3 DNA reads TGCAGCGTTATCACTGGGGTTACTGAAGCTTTCTTT. Based on the CDR3 plus reference TRBV29-1 and TRBJ1-1, the full variable domain is SAVISQKPSRDICQRGTSLTIQCQVDSQVTMMFWYRQQPGQSLTLIATANQGSEATYESGFVIDKFPISRPNLTFSTLTVSNMSPEDSSIYLCSVITGVTEAFFGQGTRLTVV.